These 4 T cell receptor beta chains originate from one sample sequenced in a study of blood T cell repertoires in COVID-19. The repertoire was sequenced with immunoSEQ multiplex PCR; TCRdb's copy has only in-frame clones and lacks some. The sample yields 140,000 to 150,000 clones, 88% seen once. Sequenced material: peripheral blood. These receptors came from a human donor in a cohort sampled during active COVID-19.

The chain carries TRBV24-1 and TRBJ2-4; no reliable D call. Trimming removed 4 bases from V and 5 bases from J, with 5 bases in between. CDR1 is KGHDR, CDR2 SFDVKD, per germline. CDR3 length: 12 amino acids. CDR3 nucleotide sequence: TGTGCCACCAGTGACCCTCAAAACATTCAGTACTTC. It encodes CATSDPQNIQYF.

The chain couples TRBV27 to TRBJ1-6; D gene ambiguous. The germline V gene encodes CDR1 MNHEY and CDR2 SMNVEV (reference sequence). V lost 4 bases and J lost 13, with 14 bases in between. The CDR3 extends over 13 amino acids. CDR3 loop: CASSSISLRPLHF. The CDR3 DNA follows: TGTGCCAGCAGTTCCATTTCCCTTCGGCCCCTCCACTTT.

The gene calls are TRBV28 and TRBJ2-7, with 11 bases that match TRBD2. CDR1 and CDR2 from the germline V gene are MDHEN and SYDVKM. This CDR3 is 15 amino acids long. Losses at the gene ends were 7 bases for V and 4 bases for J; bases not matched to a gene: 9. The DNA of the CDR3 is TGTGCCAGCACCTCCCTAGCGGGAGGATTGTACGAGCAGTACTTC. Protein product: CASTSLAGGLYEQYF.

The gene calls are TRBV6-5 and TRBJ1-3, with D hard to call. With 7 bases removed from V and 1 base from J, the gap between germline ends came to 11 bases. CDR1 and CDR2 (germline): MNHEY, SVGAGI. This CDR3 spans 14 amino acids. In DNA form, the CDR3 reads TGTGCCAGCACCTCTGGAGGGTCTGGAAACACCATATATTTT. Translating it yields CASTSGGSGNTIYF.